The subject of this entry is one T cell receptor (beta chain). What it binds is not known. Libraries were prepared by immunoSEQ multiplex PCR; TCRdb keeps only in-frame clonotypes and omits some of them. This table has tens of thousands of clones, approximately 89% appearing once. This sample is part of a study of OX40 agonist ivuxolimab in advanced cancers. The CDR3 runs to 13 residues. Germline V CDR1 and CDR2: SQVTM, ANQGSEA. V was trimmed by 5 bases and J by 6 bases, leaving 17 bases between them. Whole-study results and caveats: The work left the antigen specificity of expanded peripheral T cells undetermined.

Sample: CD4+ or CD8+ T cells sorted from blood, taken in a trial of the OX40 agonist ivuxolimab. The TCR was taken from an adult with an advanced solid tumor such as melanoma, head and neck, liver or kidney cancer. The V gene is TRBV29-1, the J gene TRBJ2-7; a weak D match, TRBD2 (5 bases). This chain's CDR3 is CSVYEGDLSEQYF. In nucleotides, the CDR3 is TGCAGCGTTTATGAGGGAGATTTATCCGAGCAGTACTTC.